This T cell receptor beta chain was identified in a study of blood T cell repertoires in COVID-19. Those enrolled, adults aged about 18 to 95 years, came from roughly 23 US areas. How the authors handled the data: Reference gene primer amplification gave nucleated cell count estimates. The table came from immunoSEQ multiplex PCR; TCRdb's copy has only in-frame clones and leaves some out. The D gene and trimming were derived from the DNA, and the V and J assignments and clone size from that table. The data hold roughly 250,000 clones, with approximately 83% observed a single time. The CDR3 has 13 amino acids. CDR1 and CDR2 from the germline V gene are SGHRS and YFSETQ. Trimming shortened V by 1 base and J by 4 bases, and 8 bases separated the two germline ends.

The source material was PBMCs or T cells enriched from blood (not recorded which). The receptor comes from a woman in her thirties or forties with acute COVID-19. V usage is TRBV5-1 and J usage is TRBJ1-2, with unresolved D. The CDR3 nucleotides are TGCGCCAGCAGCTTGACTATTTCCTATGGCTACACCTTC. It specifies CASSLTISYGYTF.